This TCR beta chain was observed in a study of T cell repertoires in ileal Crohn's disease. The wider study: Every patient was operated on for stricturing (approximately 60%) or penetrating (approximately 40%) complications.

The CDR3 runs 15 residues. V shed 6 bases, J shed 3 bases, and the junction held 9 bases outside the gene matches. The germline gives CDR1 MNHNS, CDR2 SASEGT. The data were produced by immunoSEQ multiplex PCR, yet TCRdb's version contains in-frame clones alone and is incomplete. Among around 14,000 clones listed, approximately 78% were seen once. V gene TRBV6-1 combines with J gene TRBJ2-3; 7 bases are shared with TRBD2. Sequencing used ileal tissue. The source is an adult with Crohn's disease. The CDR3 is CASRRERGVTDTQYF. The CDR3, as DNA: TGTGCCAGCAGGCGGGAGAGAGGGGTGACAGATACGCAGTATTTT.